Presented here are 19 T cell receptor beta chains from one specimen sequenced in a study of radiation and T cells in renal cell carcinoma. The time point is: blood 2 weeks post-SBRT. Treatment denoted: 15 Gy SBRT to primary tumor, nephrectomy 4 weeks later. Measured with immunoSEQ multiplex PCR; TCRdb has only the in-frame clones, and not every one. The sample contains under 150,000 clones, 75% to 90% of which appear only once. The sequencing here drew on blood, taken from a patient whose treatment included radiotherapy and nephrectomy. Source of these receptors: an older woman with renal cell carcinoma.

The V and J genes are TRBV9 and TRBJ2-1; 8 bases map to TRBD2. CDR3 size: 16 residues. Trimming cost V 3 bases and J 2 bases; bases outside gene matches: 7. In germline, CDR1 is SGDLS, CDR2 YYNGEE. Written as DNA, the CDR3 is TGTGCCAGCAGCGAGGCCCGTAGCGGGACCTACAATGAGCAGTTCTTC. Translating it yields CASSEARSGTYNEQFF. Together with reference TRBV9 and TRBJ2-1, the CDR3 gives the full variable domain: DSGVTQTPKHLITATGQRVTLRCSPRSGDLSVYWYQQSLDQGLQFLIQYYNGEERAKGNILERFSAQQFPDLHSELNLSSLELGDSALYFCASSEARSGTYNEQFFGPGTRLTVL.

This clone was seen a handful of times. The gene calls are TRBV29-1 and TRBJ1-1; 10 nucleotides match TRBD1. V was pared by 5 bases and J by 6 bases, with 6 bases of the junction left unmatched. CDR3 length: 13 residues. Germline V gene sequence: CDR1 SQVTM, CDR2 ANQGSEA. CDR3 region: CSVPGQGLSEAFF. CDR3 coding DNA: TGCAGCGTTCCGGGACAGGGGTTATCTGAAGCTTTCTTT.

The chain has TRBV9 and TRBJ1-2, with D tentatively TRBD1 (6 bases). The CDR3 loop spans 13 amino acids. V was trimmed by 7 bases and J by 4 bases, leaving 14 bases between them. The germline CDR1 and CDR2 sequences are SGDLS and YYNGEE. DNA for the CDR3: TGTGCCAGCTCCACACTACAGGGCTATGGCTACACCTTC. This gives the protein CASSTLQGYGYTF.

CDR3 in amino acids: CASSLDYNEQFF. For the CDR3, the DNA is TGTGCCAGCAGCTTGGACTACAATGAGCAGTTCTTC. The gene calls are TRBV5-6 and TRBJ2-1, with D unclear. Trimming removed 0 bases at V and 3 bases at J, with 1 base between. The germline CDR1 and CDR2 sequences are SGHDT and YYEEEE. This CDR3 is 12 amino acids long.

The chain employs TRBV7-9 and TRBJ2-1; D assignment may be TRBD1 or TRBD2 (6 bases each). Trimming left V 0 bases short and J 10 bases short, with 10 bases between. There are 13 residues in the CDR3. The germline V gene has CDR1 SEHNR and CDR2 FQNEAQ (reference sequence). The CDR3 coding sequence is TGTGCCAGCAGCTTAGCGGGGGGCAGGGAGCAGTTCTTC. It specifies CASSLAGGREQFF.

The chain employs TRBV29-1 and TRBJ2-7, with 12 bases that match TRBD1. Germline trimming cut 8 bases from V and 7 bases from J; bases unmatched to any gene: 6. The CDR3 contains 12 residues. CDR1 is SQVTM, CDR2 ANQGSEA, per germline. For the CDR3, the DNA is TGCAGCCACCGGGACAGGGGGCATGAGCAGTACTTC. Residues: CSHRDRGHEQYF.

CDR3 loop: CASSRANSYNEQFF. CDR3 in DNA: TGCGCCAGCAGTAGGGCAAACTCCTACAATGAGCAGTTCTTC. This chain joins TRBV10-1 and TRBJ2-1, with D uncertain. Trimming shortened V by 5 bases and J by 0 bases, and 8 bases separated the two germline ends. In germline, CDR1 is WNHNN, CDR2 SYGVQD (reference sequence). The CDR3 extends over 14 amino acids.

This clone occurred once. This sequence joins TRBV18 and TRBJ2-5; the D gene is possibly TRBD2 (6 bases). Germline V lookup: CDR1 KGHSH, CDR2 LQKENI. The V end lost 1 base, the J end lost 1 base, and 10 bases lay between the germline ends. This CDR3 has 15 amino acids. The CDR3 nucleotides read TGTGCCAGCTCACCACGCGCCGGGGGCCAAGAGACCCAGTACTTC. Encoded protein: CASSPRAGGQETQYF.

The CDR3 here is CASREDFNSPLHF. The DNA for the CDR3 is TGTGCCAGCAGGGAGGATTTTAATTCACCCCTCCACTTT. This chain connects TRBV7-2 to TRBJ1-6; D remains ambiguous. The CDR3 is made up of 13 amino acids. With 6 bases removed from V and 6 bases from J, the gap between germline ends came to 9 bases. CDR1 and CDR2 (germline): SGHTA, FQGNSA. Filled out from reference TRBV7-2 and TRBJ1-6, the complete variable domain reads GAGVSQSPSNKVTEKGKDVELRCDPISGHTALYWYRQSLGQGLEFLIYFQGNSAPDKSGLPSDRFSAERTGGSVSTLTIQRTQQEDSAVYLCASREDFNSPLHFGNGTRLTVT.

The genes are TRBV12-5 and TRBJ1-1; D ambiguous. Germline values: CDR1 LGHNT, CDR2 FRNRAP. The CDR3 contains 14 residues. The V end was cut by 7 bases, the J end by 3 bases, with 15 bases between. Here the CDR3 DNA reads TGTGCTAGTGTTCCGTCCCAGTTTTACACTGAAGCTTTCTTT. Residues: CASVPSQFYTEAFF.

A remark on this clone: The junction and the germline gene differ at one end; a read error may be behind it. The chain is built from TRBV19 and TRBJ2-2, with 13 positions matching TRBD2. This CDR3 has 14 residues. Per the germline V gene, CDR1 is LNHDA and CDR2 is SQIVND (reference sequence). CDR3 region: CASGTSGNAGELFF. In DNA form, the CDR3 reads TGTGCCAGTGGGACTAGCGGGAACGCCGGGGAGCTGTTTTTT.

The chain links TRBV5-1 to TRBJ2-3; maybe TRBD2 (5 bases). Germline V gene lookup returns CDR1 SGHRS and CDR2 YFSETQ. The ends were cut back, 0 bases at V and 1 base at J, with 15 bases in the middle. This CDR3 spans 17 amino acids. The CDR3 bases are TGCGCCAGCAGCTTGGACGGTGACCCGAGGGGCACAGATACGCAGTATTTT. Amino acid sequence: CASSLDGDPRGTDTQYF.

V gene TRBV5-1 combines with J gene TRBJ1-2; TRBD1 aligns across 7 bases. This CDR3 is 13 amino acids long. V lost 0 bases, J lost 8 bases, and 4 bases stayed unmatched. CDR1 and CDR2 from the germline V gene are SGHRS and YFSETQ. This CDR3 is CASSLGQGPGYTF. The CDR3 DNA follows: TGCGCCAGCAGCTTGGGACAGGGACCCGGCTACACCTTC. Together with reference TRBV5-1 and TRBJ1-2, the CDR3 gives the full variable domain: KAGVTQTPRYLIKTRGQQVTLSCSPISGHRSVSWYQQTPGQGLQFLFEYFSETQRNKGNFPGRFSGRQFSNSRSEMNVSTLELGDSALYLCASSLGQGPGYTFGSGTRLTVV.

The CDR3 region is CASTATDSNTEAFF. The DNA for the CDR3 is TGTGCCAGCACCGCCACGGACAGCAACACTGAAGCTTTCTTT. V and J are TRBV27 and TRBJ1-1; tentative D call: TRBD1 (6 bases). This CDR3 is built from 14 residues. The V gene lost 7 bases and the J gene lost 2 bases, with 14 bases spanning the gap. Looked up from germline, CDR1 is MNHEY and CDR2 is SMNVEV (reference sequence).

The chain's CDR3 is CASSSRLLAGGPDTQYF. The CDR3 DNA sequence: TGTGCCAGCAGTTCTAGGTTACTAGCGGGGGGGCCAGATACGCAGTATTTT. The rearrangement links TRBV28 to TRBJ2-3, with 13 nucleotides matching TRBD2. Germline CDR1 and CDR2: MDHEN and SYDVKM. V was pared by 4 bases and J by 4 bases, with 8 bases of the junction left unmatched. The CDR3 sequence is 17 residues long.

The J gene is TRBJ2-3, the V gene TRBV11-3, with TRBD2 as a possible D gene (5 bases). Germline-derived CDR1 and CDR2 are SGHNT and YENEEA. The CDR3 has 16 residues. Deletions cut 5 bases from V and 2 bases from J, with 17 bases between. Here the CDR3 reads CASSQYSASDTDTQYF. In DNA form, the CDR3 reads TGTGCCAGCAGCCAATATAGCGCGTCGGACACAGATACGCAGTATTTT.

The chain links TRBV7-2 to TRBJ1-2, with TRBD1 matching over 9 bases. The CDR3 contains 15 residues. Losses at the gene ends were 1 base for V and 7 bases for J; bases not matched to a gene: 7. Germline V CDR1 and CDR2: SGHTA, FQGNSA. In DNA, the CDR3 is TGTGCCAGCAGCTTAGTTCAGGGGACAGGGCTTGGCTACACCTTC. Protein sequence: CASSLVQGTGLGYTF.

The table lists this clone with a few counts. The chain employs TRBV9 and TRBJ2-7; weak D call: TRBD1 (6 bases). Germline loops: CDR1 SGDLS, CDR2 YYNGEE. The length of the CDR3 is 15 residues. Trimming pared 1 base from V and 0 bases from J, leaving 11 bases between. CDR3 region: CASSVSTGTSYEQYF. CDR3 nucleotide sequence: TGTGCCAGCAGCGTATCCACAGGGACCTCCTACGAGCAGTACTTC.

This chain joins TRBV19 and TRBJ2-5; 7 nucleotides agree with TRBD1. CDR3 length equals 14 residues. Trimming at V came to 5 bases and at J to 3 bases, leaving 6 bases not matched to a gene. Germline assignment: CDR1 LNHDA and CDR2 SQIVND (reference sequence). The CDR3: CASSPTGQKETQYF. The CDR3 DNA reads TGTGCCAGTAGTCCGACGGGACAGAAAGAGACCCAGTACTTC.